This T cell receptor (beta chain) was documented in a study of CD4 T cells in relation to SARS-CoV-2 and coronaviruses. Study-wide context: The negative reference was HIV-1 Nef peptide pool or peptide-free culture. The restricting HLA molecule for shared crossreactive spike epitopes was mapped.

Trimming removed 3 bases at V and 3 bases at J, with 18 bases between. This CDR3 comprises 16 residues. CDR1 is KGHSH and CDR2 is LQKENI in the germline V gene. A word on this clone: No antigen is known for it.

Before the COVID-19 pandemic, during about 2011-2019, CD4+ T cells were taken from unexposed donors. Isolation of CD4+ T cells took place after less than 11 days in culture. Cells permitting, SARS-CoV-2 S/N and four cold-coronavirus spikes were tested on unexposed-donor CD4+ T cells. The data were produced by immunoSEQ multiplex PCR, yet TCRdb's version contains in-frame clones alone and is incomplete. Altogether about 15,000 clones are present, approximately 80% being singletons, with the ten largest covering approximately 25%. Sequencing was performed on CD4+ T cells from PBMCs, cultured in vitro. This chain links TRBV18 with TRBJ2-7; possibly TRBD1 or TRBD2 for D (5 bases each). The source is a human donor in good health. CDR3 nucleotides: TGTGCCAGCTCACCCATCGGGGCAGGGAGAGGCTACGAGCAGTACTTC. Amino acids: CASSPIGAGRGYEQYF.